The 27 T cell receptor beta chains given below trace back to one sample, sequenced in a study of blood T cell repertoires in COVID-19 (dated by TCRdb to the early 2020s). The library was prepared using the immunoSEQ multiplex PCR assay. TCRdb re-hosts the immuneACCESS table, in-frame sequences only. Its copies lack some clones; in the studies checked, an unresolved V gene accounts for under half of them, and the cause for the rest is not known. In all, the sample holds tens of thousands of clones, and about 85% of those were seen once. The leading ten clones occupy 10% to 11% of the sample. Source material: peripheral blood. Receptor source: a human donor in a cohort sampled during active COVID-19.

The V and J genes are TRBV5-1 and TRBJ2-1, with D unclear. CDR1 is SGHRS and CDR2 is YFSETQ in the germline V gene. V was pared by 0 bases and J by 3 bases, with 13 bases between. This CDR3 has 16 residues. The CDR3 coding sequence is TGCGCCAGCAGCTTGGAACCCCAGGCTGACTACAATGAGCAGTTCTTC. Translated, it gives CASSLEPQADYNEQFF.

In this sample, this clone turned up once. V is TRBV7-9 and J is TRBJ2-1; TRBD2 matches at 8 bases. Germline values: CDR1 SEHNR, CDR2 FQNEAQ (reference sequence). V trimming: 4 bases; J trimming: 9 bases; junction bases outside the gene matches: 20. This CDR3 has 18 residues. CDR3 region: CASSSGGGLGPPMGEQFF. CDR3 coding DNA: TGTGCCAGCAGCTCAGGAGGGGGACTAGGACCCCCCATGGGTGAGCAGTTCTTC.

This rearrangement joins TRBV18 to TRBJ1-1; D is undetermined. Trimming pared 1 base from V and 4 bases from J, leaving 10 bases between. The CDR3 consists of 14 residues. Germline assignment: CDR1 KGHSH and CDR2 LQKENI. The CDR3 is CASSPRGDGTEAFF. As DNA, the CDR3 is TGTGCCAGCTCACCACGGGGAGATGGCACTGAAGCTTTCTTT.

The chain employs TRBV7-8 and TRBJ2-5, with D uncertain. This CDR3 region has 17 residues. The germline gives CDR1 SGHVS, CDR2 FQNEAQ. Deletions cut 1 base from V and 0 bases from J, with 15 bases between. In DNA form, the CDR3 reads TGTGCCAGCAGCTTAGATCCCCTGGCCCTGTACCAAGAGACCCAGTACTTC. Protein sequence: CASSLDPLALYQETQYF.

J is TRBJ2-3 and V is TRBV29-1; D is unclear. Per germline, CDR1 SQVTM and CDR2 ANQGSEA. V lost 6 bases to trimming and J lost 6 bases, with 13 bases between them. The CDR3 runs 12 residues. CDR3 sequence reads: CSVPAAWDTQYF. The CDR3 DNA reads TGCAGCGTCCCCGCAGCGTGGGATACGCAGTATTTT.

The chain couples TRBV6-5 to TRBJ1-1; TRBD1 matches 8 bases. Germline CDR1 and CDR2: MNHEY and SVGAGI. The length of the CDR3 is 13 residues. The V gene end was trimmed by 6 bases and the J gene end by 5 bases; junction bases not matched to a gene: 5. The CDR3 region is CASSRTGRTEAFF. CDR3 in DNA: TGTGCCAGCAGCCGGACAGGGAGAACTGAAGCTTTCTTT.

This clone has a single count. This chain connects TRBV5-1 to TRBJ2-5; D possibly corresponds to TRBD2 (5 bases). This CDR3 contains 17 residues. The germline gives CDR1 SGHRS, CDR2 YFSETQ. The V gene lost 0 bases and the J gene lost 1 base, with 16 bases spanning the gap. CDR3 in DNA: TGCGCCAGCAGCTTGGCGAGGAGGCTCATAGTCCAAGAGACCCAGTACTTC. Its protein is CASSLARRLIVQETQYF.

This clone was recorded once. The chain combines TRBV9 with TRBJ2-7, with a tentative D call TRBD2 (5 bases). V was pared by 6 bases and J by 5 bases, with 15 bases between. The V gene's germline CDR1 is SGDLS and CDR2 YYNGEE. CDR3 length equals 13 residues. CDR3: CASNTFGLDEQYF. The CDR3 nucleotides are TGTGCCAGCAACACCTTTGGACTTGACGAGCAGTACTTC.

The J gene is TRBJ2-2, the V gene TRBV9; 12 bases align to TRBD2. The CDR3 extends over 17 amino acids. Trimming at V came to 3 bases and at J to 7 bases, leaving 10 bases not matched to a gene. Germline values: CDR1 SGDLS, CDR2 YYNGEE. The CDR3 DNA follows: TGTGCCAGCAGCGGCGGACTAGCGGGGTCGTTGTACGGGGAGCTGTTTTTT. Translating it yields CASSGGLAGSLYGELFF.

V gene TRBV28 combines with J gene TRBJ1-5, with a possible D match to TRBD1 (5 bases). Germline V gene sequence: CDR1 MDHEN, CDR2 SYDVKM. Trimming removed 8 bases at V and 4 bases at J, with 18 bases between. The CDR3 extends over 15 amino acids. CDR3 in amino acids: CASPPRGRENQPQHF. As DNA, the CDR3 is TGTGCCAGCCCGCCCCGGGGGAGGGAAAATCAGCCCCAGCATTTT.

The V gene is TRBV19, the J gene TRBJ2-1, with TRBD2 as a possible D gene (5 bases). Germline V gene lookup returns CDR1 LNHDA and CDR2 SQIVND (reference sequence). The CDR3 loop spans 16 amino acids. The germline V and J ends were trimmed by 0 bases and 4 bases, with 13 bases remaining between them. The DNA for the CDR3 is TGTGCCAGTAGTATAGACCGGACTGAAGCTTACAATGAGCAGTTCTTC. Amino acids: CASSIDRTEAYNEQFF.

The CDR3: CSAASPSEQFF. DNA of the CDR3: TGCAGTGCTGCCTCACCCAGTGAGCAGTTCTTC. V gene TRBV20-1 combines with J gene TRBJ2-1; no clear D. Trimming took off 5 bases at V and 9 bases at J, with 11 bases between the two ends. This CDR3 has 11 amino acids. The germline CDR1 and CDR2 sequences are DFQATT and SNEGSKA (reference sequence).

The genes are TRBV30 and TRBJ1-2; TRBD1 matches at 9 bases. V lost 2 bases and J lost 8; bases outside the gene matches: 9. The CDR3 extends over 14 amino acids. CDR1 is GTSNPN and CDR2 is SVGIG in the germline V gene (reference sequence). The CDR3 reads CAWSTTGQGGGYTF. In DNA form, the CDR3 reads TGTGCCTGGAGTACAACGGGACAGGGAGGGGGCTACACCTTC.

This chain joins TRBV19 and TRBJ1-4; D is ambiguous. Trimming left V 8 bases short and J 0 bases short, with 13 bases between. The CDR3 length is 15 residues. Germline CDR1 and CDR2: LNHDA and SQIVND (reference sequence). CDR3 amino acids: CASFNPGATNEKLFF. For the CDR3, the DNA is TGTGCCAGTTTCAATCCGGGAGCAACTAATGAAAAACTGTTTTTT.

V is TRBV7-9 and J is TRBJ2-1, with D possibly TRBD1 on 5 matching bases. The V gene's germline CDR1 is SEHNR and CDR2 FQNEAQ (reference sequence). The V and J ends lost 5 bases and 9 bases respectively, with 8 bases between them. The CDR3 is made up of 11 amino acids. CDR3 coding DNA: TGTGCCAGCAGCGTCACAGGTGAGCAGTTCTTC. As protein: CASSVTGEQFF. Using reference TRBV7-9 and TRBJ2-1 for the parts outside the CDR3, the full variable domain is DTGVSQNPRHKITKRGQNVTFRCDPISEHNRLYWYRQTLGQGPEFLTYFQNEAQLEKSRLLSDRFSAERPKGSFSTLEIQRTEQGDSAMYLCASSVTGEQFFGPGTRLTVL.

The chain is built from TRBV2 and TRBJ2-6; 7 bases fit TRBD2. Per germline, CDR1 SNHLY and CDR2 FYNNEI. The CDR3 has 18 amino acids. V trimming: 5 bases; J trimming: 6 bases; junction bases outside the gene matches: 16. The CDR3, as DNA: TGTGCCAGCAGTAGGGGCCTAGCGGATGATTTCTTGGCCAACGTCCTGACTTTC. Translating gives CASSRGLADDFLANVLTF.

The V and J genes are TRBV5-5 and TRBJ2-5, with TRBD1 matching over 7 bases. CDR1 is SGHKS, CDR2 YYEKEE, per germline (reference sequence). The CDR3 totals 16 residues. After removal of 3 bases from V and 4 bases from J, the junction contained 12 bases not matched to a gene. CDR3 nucleotides: TGTGCCAGCAGCTCTAAGGGGGCGGCGGCCCCAGAGACCCAGTACTTC. The encoded protein is CASSSKGAAAPETQYF.

V usage is TRBV5-1 and J usage is TRBJ2-5, with 7 bases lining up with TRBD1. J was trimmed by 12 bases and V by 4 bases; bases with no gene match: 18. The CDR3 has 15 residues. Germline CDR1 reads SGHRS; CDR2 reads YFSETQ. The CDR3 loop is CASSTGTAIVGDEYF. CDR3 sequence (DNA): TGCGCCAGCAGCACGGGGACAGCCATAGTGGGGGATGAGTACTTC.

V is TRBV19 and J is TRBJ2-3, with TRBD2 identical over 7 bases. The germline CDR1 and CDR2 sequences are LNHDA and SQIVND (reference sequence). V was pared by 2 bases and J by 5 bases, with 10 bases of the junction left unmatched. This CDR3 has 16 amino acids. CDR3 region: CASSISGGSWGDTQYF. The CDR3 region has the DNA TGTGCCAGTAGTATAAGCGGCGGGAGTTGGGGAGATACGCAGTATTTT.

The chain employs TRBV24-1 and TRBJ2-7, with 9 bases fitting TRBD1. Unmatched junction bases numbered 8, after V lost 4 bases and J lost 5 bases. Germline V gives CDR1 KGHDR, CDR2 SFDVKD. The CDR3 consists of 15 residues. CDR3 in DNA: TGTGCCACCAGTGACAGGACAGGGGCCGCCGACGAGCAGTACTTC. Encoded protein: CATSDRTGAADEQYF.

V and J are TRBV7-9 and TRBJ2-1, with 10 bases identical to TRBD2. This CDR3 contains 15 residues. Germline loops: CDR1 SEHNR, CDR2 FQNEAQ (reference sequence). The trim removed 7 bases at V and 4 bases at J, leaving 7 bases unmatched. CDR3 sequence (DNA): TGTGCCAGCACCTACGGGACTAGCGTTTACAATGAGCAGTTCTTC. This translates into CASTYGTSVYNEQFF.

This rearrangement joins TRBV7-9 to TRBJ2-7, with 12 bases matching TRBD1. The germline CDR1 and CDR2 sequences are SEHNR and FQNEAQ (reference sequence). This CDR3 spans 17 amino acids. Trimming removed 5 bases from V and 3 bases from J; junction bases left unmatched: 11. This chain's CDR3 is CASSPGPGQGAGYEQYF. In nucleotides, the CDR3 is TGTGCCAGCAGCCCGGGGCCGGGACAGGGGGCCGGCTACGAGCAGTACTTC. Full variable domain (remainder filled in from reference TRBV7-9 and TRBJ2-7): DTGVSQNPRHKITKRGQNVTFRCDPISEHNRLYWYRQTLGQGPEFLTYFQNEAQLEKSRLLSDRFSAERPKGSFSTLEIQRTEQGDSAMYLCASSPGPGQGAGYEQYFGPGTRLTVT.

V and J are TRBV18 and TRBJ1-1; 10 nucleotides align to TRBD1. With V trimmed by 3 bases and J by 4 bases, 8 bases remained unmatched. The CDR3 sequence is 16 residues long. CDR1 and CDR2 (germline): KGHSH, LQKENI. The CDR3, as DNA: TGTGCCAGCTCACCGCGGGACAGGGGTTTCCGCACTGAAGCTTTCTTT. Translating gives CASSPRDRGFRTEAFF.

A remark on this clone: Other DNA sequences within the sample encode an identical CDR3. The chain is built from TRBV11-2 and TRBJ2-7; 13 nucleotides agree with TRBD2. The CDR3 length is 15 residues. CDR1 SGHAT and CDR2 FQNNGV come from the germline V gene. The trim removed 5 bases at V and 2 bases at J, leaving 3 bases unmatched. The DNA of the CDR3 is TGTGCCAGCAGCCCGGGACTAGCGGGAACCTACGAGCAGTACTTC. Its protein product is CASSPGLAGTYEQYF.

The chain links TRBV15 to TRBJ2-5, with 8 bases that match TRBD1. The CDR3 contains 15 residues. J gave up 4 bases and V 0 bases, and 4 bases lay outside the gene matches. The germline gives CDR1 LNHNV, CDR2 YYDKDF (reference sequence). The CDR3 region is CATSRDQGARETQYF. In nucleotides, the CDR3 is TGTGCCACCAGCAGAGATCAGGGGGCACGAGAGACCCAGTACTTC.

The chain links TRBV6-6 to TRBJ2-2; D possibly corresponds to TRBD2 (6 bases). CDR1 is MNHNY and CDR2 is SVGAGI in the germline V gene (reference sequence). The CDR3 has 14 amino acids. V was shortened by 6 bases and J by 3 bases, with 11 bases between the two germline ends. This CDR3 reads CASRTSSDTGELFF. The DNA of the CDR3 is TGTGCCAGCAGGACTAGTTCTGACACCGGGGAGCTGTTTTTT.

This chain connects TRBV24-1 to TRBJ2-1; tentative D call: TRBD1 (6 bases). Germline CDR1 and CDR2: KGHDR and SFDVKD. V was shortened by 5 bases and J by 6 bases, with 13 bases between the two germline ends. The CDR3 covers 14 residues. The CDR3: CATSGGTRANEQFF. Here the CDR3 DNA reads TGTGCCACCAGTGGTGGGACAAGGGCCAATGAGCAGTTCTTC.